This T cell receptor (beta chain) appears in the sequencing data of a study of identical twins. Findings of the study overall: Compared with models, monozygotic twins showed more out-of-frame TCR alpha sharing. Insertion counts were lower in abundant cord blood beta clonotypes, a trend that memory repertoires did not show.

Comment on this clonotype: The target antigen is unknown.

Each donor was a healthy Caucasian. TCRdb fed the 5' RACE reads into MiXCR, producing one record per CDR3 protein. The sample lists around 1.7 million distinct CDR3 sequences, 32% seen once, with roughly 0.3% in the top ten. This receptor was identified in a newborn girl in good health. The material sequenced was cord blood.

CDR3 DNA: TGCGCCAGCAGCTCGGGACAGCGACCTAATGAAAAACTGTTTTTT. Its translation is CASSSGQRPNEKLFF. The rearrangement joins TRBV4-1 to TRBJ1-4; 7 bases align to TRBD1. The V gene's germline CDR1 is MGHRA and CDR2 YSYEKL. After removal of 5 bases from V and 3 bases from J, the junction contained 6 bases not matched to a gene. This CDR3 is 15 amino acids long.